The clone carrying this T cell receptor (beta chain) has a handful of counts. The antigen is not known. Among the donors, all were healthy bone marrow donors. The sample originates from a study of cytomegalovirus exposure and HLA in healthy donors. Regarding the study as a whole: The study recorded 164 TCR beta chains that were cytomegalovirus-associated.

Primers included in the PCR were 60 Vbeta and 13 Jbeta primers. Some clones are missing from TCRdb's copy, which holds only in-frame ones; the method was immunoSEQ multiplex PCR. This table has about 160,000 clones, 80% appearing once. Germline assignment: CDR1 MNHEY and CDR2 SVGAGI. The CDR3 is 14 residues long. The V gene lost 3 bases and the J gene lost 5 bases, with 13 bases spanning the gap. Sequenced material: PBMCs. The sequence derives from a man younger than 35 in good health and CMV-seropositive. The chain links TRBV6-5 to TRBJ2-5, with a weak D call TRBD2 (7 bases). In DNA form, the CDR3 reads TGTGCCAGCAGTTATGGGGGGGCTGTCGAGACCCAGTACTTC. Translated, it gives CASSYGGAVETQYF.